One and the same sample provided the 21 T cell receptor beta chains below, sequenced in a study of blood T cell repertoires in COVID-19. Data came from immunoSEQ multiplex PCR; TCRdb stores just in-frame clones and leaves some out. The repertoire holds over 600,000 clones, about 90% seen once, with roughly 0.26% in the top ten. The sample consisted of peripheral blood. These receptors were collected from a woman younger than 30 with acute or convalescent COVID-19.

CDR3 in DNA: TGTGCCAGCAGCCAACGGGAGCTTAATGAAAAACTGTTTTTT. It encodes CASSQRELNEKLFF. This chain connects TRBV3-1 (or the pseudogene TRBV3-2) to TRBJ1-4; D not resolved. The CDR3 is made up of 14 amino acids. CDR1 LGHDT and CDR2 YNNKEL come from the germline V gene (reference sequence). V lost 2 bases to trimming and J lost 4 bases, with 8 bases between them.

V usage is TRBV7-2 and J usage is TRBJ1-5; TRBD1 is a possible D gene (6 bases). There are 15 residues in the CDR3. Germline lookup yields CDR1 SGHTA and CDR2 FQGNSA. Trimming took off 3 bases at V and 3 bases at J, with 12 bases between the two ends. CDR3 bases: TGTGCCAGCAGCTTCGTCGGACAGATCAATCAGCCCCAGCATTTT. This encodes CASSFVGQINQPQHF. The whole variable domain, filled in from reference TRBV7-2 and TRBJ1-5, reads GAGVSQSPSNKVTEKGKDVELRCDPISGHTALYWYRQSLGQGLEFLIYFQGNSAPDKSGLPSDRFSAERTGGSVSTLTIQRTQQEDSAVYLCASSFVGQINQPQHFGDGTRLSIL.

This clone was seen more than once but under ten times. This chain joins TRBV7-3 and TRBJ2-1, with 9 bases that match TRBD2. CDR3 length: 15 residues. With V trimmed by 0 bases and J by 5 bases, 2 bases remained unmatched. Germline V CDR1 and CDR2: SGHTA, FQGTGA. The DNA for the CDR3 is TGTGCCAGCAGCTTAACGGGACTAGCTCACAATGAGCAGTTCTTC. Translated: CASSLTGLAHNEQFF. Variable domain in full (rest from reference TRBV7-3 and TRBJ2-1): GAGVSQTPSNKVTEKGKYVELRCDPISGHTALYWYRQSLGQGPEFLIYFQGTGAADDSGLPNDRFFAVRPEGSVSTLKIQRTERGDSAVYLCASSLTGLAHNEQFFGPGTRLTVL.

The CDR3 nucleotides are TGCAGCGTTGAAGATCCCCTCTCAGTTGGCGGAAACACCATATATTTT. Translated, it gives CSVEDPLSVGGNTIYF. This chain uses TRBV29-1 with TRBJ1-3; no firm D call. With 0 bases removed from V and 4 bases from J, the gap between germline ends came to 16 bases. This CDR3 region has 16 residues. Germline V lookup: CDR1 SQVTM, CDR2 ANQGSEA.

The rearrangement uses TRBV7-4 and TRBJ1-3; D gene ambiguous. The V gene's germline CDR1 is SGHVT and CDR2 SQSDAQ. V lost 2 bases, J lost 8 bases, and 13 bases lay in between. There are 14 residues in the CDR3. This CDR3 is CASSLPGQPDTIYF. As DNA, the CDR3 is TGTGCCAGCAGCTTACCGGGTCAACCGGACACCATATATTTT. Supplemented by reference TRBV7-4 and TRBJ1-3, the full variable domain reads GAGVSQSPRYKVAKRGRDVALRCDSISGHVTLYWYRQTLGQGSEVLTYSQSDAQRDKSGRPSGRFSAERPERSVSTLKIQRTEQGDSAVYLCASSLPGQPDTIYFGEGSWLTVV.

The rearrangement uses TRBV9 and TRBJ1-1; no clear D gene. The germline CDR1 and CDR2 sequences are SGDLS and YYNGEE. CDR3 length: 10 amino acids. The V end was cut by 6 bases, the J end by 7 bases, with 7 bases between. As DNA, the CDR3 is TGTGCCAGCACCTGTAATGAAGCTTTCTTT. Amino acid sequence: CASTCNEAFF.

CDR3 in DNA: TGCGCCAGCAGCTCGGGGACAGCCTATGGCTACACCTTC. Translation: CASSSGTAYGYTF. The gene calls are TRBV5-1 and TRBJ1-2; 7 bases are a match to TRBD1. V lost 3 bases, J lost 4 bases, and 3 bases stayed unmatched. The CDR3 is 13 residues long. The V gene's germline CDR1 is SGHRS and CDR2 YFSETQ.

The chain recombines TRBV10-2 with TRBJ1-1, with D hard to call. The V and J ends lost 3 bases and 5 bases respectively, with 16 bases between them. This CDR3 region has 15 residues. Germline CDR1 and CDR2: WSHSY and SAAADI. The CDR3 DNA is TGCGCCAGCAGTGAATTGAGCTGGGGAGGGACTGAAGCTTTCTTT. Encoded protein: CASSELSWGGTEAFF.

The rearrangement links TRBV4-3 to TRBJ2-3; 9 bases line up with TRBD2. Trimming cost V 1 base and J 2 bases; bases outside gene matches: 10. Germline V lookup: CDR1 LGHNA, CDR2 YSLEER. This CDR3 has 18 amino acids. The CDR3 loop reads CASSQGPPGTSHTDTQYF. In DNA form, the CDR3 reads TGCGCCAGCAGCCAAGGGCCCCCCGGGACTAGCCACACAGATACGCAGTATTTT.

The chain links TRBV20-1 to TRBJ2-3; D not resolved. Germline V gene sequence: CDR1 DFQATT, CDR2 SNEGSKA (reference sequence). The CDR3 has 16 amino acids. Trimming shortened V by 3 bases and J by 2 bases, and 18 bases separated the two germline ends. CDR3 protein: CSASPGSGSLTDTQYF. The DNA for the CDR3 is TGCAGTGCTAGTCCTGGTTCCGGGTCTCTCACAGATACGCAGTATTTT.

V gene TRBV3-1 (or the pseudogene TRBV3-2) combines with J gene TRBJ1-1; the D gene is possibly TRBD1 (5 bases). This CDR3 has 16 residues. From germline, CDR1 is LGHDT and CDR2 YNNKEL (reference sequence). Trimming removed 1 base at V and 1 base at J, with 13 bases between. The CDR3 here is CASSQVGGGANTEAFF. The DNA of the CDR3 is TGTGCCAGCAGCCAAGTCGGGGGAGGGGCGAACACTGAAGCTTTCTTT.

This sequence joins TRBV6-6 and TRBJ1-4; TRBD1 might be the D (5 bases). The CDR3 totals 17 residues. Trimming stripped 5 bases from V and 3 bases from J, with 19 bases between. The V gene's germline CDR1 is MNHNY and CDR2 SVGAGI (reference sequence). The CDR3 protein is CASSRGAETPPNEKLFF. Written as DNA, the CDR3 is TGTGCCAGCAGTCGAGGGGCAGAAACCCCTCCTAATGAAAAACTGTTTTTT.

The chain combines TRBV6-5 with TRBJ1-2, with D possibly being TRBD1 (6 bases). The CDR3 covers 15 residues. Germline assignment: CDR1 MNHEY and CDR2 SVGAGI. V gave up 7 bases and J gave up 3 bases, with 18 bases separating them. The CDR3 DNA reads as TGTGCCAGCATTCTAAGGGCAGGGGCCTACTATGGCTACACCTTC. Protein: CASILRAGAYYGYTF.

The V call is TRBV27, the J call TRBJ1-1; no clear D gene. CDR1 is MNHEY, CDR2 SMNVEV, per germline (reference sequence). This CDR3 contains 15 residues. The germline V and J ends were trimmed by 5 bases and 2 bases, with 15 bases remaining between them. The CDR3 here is CASSPFEAGNTEAFF. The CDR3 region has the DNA TGTGCCAGCAGTCCGTTCGAGGCGGGCAACACTGAAGCTTTCTTT.

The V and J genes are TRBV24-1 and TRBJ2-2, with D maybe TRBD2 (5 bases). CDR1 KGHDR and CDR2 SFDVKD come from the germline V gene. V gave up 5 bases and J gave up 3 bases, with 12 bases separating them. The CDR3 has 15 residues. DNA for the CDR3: TGTGCCACCAGTGTGGCCGGGGAATACACCGGGGAGCTGTTTTTT. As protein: CATSVAGEYTGELFF.

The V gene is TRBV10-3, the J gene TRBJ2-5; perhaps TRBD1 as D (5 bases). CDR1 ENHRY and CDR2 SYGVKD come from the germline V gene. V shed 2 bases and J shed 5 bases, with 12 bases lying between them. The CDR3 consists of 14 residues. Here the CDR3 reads CAISEETVFETQYF. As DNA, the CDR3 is TGTGCCATCAGTGAGGAGACAGTATTCGAGACCCAGTACTTC.

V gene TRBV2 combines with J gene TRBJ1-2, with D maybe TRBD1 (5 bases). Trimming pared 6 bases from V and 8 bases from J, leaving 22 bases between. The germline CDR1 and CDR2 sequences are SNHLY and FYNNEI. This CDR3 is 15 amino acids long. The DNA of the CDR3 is TGTGCCAGCAGCTGGGTGGAGGGGCGTAGAGAAGGCTACACCTTC. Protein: CASSWVEGRREGYTF.

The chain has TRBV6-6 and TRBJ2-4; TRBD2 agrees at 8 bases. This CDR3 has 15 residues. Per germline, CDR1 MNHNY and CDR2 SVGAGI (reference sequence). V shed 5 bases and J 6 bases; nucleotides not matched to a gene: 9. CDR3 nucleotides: TGTGCCAGCAGTCCACCCGGGGGGGCGGGAAACATTCAGTACTTC. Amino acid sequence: CASSPPGGAGNIQYF.

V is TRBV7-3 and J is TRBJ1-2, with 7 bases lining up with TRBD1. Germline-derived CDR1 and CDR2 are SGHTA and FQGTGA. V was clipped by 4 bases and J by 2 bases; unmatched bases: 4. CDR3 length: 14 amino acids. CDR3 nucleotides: TGTGCCAGCAGCTCTTCGGGACAGAACTATGGCTACACCTTC. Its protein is CASSSSGQNYGYTF.

The chain's CDR3 is CASSPLVRGARGEKLFF. As DNA, the CDR3 is TGTGCCAGCTCACCACTTGTGCGGGGGGCTCGGGGTGAAAAACTGTTTTTT. The rearrangement uses TRBV18 and TRBJ1-4; D is perhaps TRBD1 (6 bases). The CDR3 covers 17 residues. Germline lookup yields CDR1 KGHSH and CDR2 LQKENI. Trimming left V 1 base short and J 7 bases short, with 19 bases between.

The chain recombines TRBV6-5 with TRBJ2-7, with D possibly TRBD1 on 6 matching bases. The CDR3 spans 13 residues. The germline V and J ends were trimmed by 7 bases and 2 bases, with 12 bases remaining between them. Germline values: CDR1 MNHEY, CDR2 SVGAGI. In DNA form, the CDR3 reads TGTGCCAGCACCCAACAGGGAACCTACGAGCAGTACTTC. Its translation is CASTQQGTYEQYF.